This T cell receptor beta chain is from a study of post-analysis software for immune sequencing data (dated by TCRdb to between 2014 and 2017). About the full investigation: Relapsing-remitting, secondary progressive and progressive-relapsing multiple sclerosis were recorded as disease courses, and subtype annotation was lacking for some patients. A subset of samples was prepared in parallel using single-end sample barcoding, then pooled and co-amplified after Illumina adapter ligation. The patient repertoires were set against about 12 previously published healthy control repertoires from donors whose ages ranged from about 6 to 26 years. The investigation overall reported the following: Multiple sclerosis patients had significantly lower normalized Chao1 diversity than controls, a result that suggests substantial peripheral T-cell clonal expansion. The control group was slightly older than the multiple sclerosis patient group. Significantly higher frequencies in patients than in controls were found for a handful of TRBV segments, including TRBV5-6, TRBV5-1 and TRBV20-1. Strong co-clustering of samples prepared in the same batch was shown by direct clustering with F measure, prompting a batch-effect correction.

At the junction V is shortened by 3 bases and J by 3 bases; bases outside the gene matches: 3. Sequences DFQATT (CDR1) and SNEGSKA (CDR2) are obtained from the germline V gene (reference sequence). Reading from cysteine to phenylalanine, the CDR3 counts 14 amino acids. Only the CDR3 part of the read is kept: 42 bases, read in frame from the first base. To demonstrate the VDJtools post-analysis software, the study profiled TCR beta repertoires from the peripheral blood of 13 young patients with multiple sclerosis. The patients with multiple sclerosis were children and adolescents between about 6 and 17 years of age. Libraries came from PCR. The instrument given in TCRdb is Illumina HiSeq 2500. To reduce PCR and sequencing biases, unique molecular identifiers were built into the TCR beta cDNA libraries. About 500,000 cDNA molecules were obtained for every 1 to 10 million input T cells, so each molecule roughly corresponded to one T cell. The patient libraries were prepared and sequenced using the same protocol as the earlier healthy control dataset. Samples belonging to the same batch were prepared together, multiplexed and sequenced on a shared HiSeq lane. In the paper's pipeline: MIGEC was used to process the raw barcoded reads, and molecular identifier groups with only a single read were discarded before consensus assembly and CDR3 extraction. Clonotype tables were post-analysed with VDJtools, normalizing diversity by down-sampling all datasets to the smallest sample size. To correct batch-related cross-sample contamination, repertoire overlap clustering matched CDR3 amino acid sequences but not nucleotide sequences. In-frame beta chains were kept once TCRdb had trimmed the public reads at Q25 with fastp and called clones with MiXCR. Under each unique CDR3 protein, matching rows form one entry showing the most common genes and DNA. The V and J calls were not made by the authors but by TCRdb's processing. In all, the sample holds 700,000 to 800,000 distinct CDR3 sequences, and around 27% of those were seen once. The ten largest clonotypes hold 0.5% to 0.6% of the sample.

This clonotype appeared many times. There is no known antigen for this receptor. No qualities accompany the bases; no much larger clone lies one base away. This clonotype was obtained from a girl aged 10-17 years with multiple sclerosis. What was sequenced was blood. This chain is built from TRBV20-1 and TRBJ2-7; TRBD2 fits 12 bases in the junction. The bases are TGCAGTGCTAGCCCACTAGCGGGAGGCTACGAGCAGTACTTC. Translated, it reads CSASPLAGGYEQYF.